What follows are 29 T cell receptor beta chains derived from one specimen sequenced in a study of breast tumors, draining lymph nodes, adjacent tissues. Via MiXCR, TCRdb re-called the multiplex PCR reads, giving one row per CDR3 protein. Of some 150,000 distinct CDR3 sequences in the sample, 25% to 40% were seen once. The lymph nodes were axillary draining lymph nodes from breast cancer patients. Sequencing used axillary lymph node tissue. The receptors shown here come from a female donor with breast cancer. Some clones in this sample may be carry-over from other donors' samples.

Only a few counts were recorded for this clonotype. V is TRBV7-6 and J is TRBJ2-1, with D unresolved. Germline assignment: CDR1 SGHVS and CDR2 FNYEAQ. The length of the CDR3 is 16 residues. V shed 5 bases and J shed 0 bases, with 14 bases lying between them. DNA of the CDR3: TGTGCCAGCAGCCCCTTCCCACTGTGCTCCTACAATGAGCAGTTCTTC. Its protein product is CASSPFPLCSYNEQFF.

The chain is built from TRBV7-9 and TRBJ2-7; possibly TRBD2 for D (6 bases). Looked up from germline, CDR1 is SEHNR and CDR2 is FQNEAQ (reference sequence). V gave up 1 base and J gave up 2 bases, with 15 bases separating them. The CDR3 extends over 16 amino acids. CDR3 DNA: TGTGCCAGCAGCTTAGTCGGCTCCGGCGGGACCTACGAGCAGTACTTC. It translates to CASSLVGSGGTYEQYF.

This clonotype occurred many times. This chain links TRBV5-1 with TRBJ2-3, with 9 bases fitting TRBD2. Germline CDR1 reads SGHRS; CDR2 reads YFSETQ. Losses at the gene ends were 0 bases for V and 4 bases for J; bases not matched to a gene: 3. The CDR3 has 15 amino acids. As DNA, the CDR3 is TGCGCCAGCAGCTTGGGAGCGGGGGGCGCAGATACGCAGTATTTT. This translates into CASSLGAGGADTQYF. Variable domain in full (rest from reference TRBV5-1 and TRBJ2-3): KAGVTQTPRYLIKTRGQQVTLSCSPISGHRSVSWYQQTPGQGLQFLFEYFSETQRNKGNFPGRFSGRQFSNSRSEMNVSTLELGDSALYLCASSLGAGGADTQYFGPGTRLTVL.

This clonotype was counted ten times or more. CDR3 amino acids: CASSSSSYEQYF. The CDR3 DNA is TGCGCCAGCAGCTCCAGCTCCTACGAGCAGTACTTC. V gene TRBV10-2 combines with J gene TRBJ2-7; D is ambiguous. Trimming left V 6 bases short and J 0 bases short, with 6 bases between. The CDR3 is 12 amino acids. CDR1 WSHSY and CDR2 SAAADI come from the germline V gene.

This clonotype was detected ten times or more. This chain connects TRBV6-7 to TRBJ1-2; D gene uncertain. TRBV6-7 is filed as an ORF, its function uncertain. The ends were cut back, 9 bases at V and 2 bases at J, with 16 bases in the middle. The CDR3 totals 14 residues. The CDR3 bases are TGTGCCAGTCGATGGTGGCCGCACAACTATGGCTACACCTTC. Residues: CASRWWPHNYGYTF.

This clonotype was seen at least ten times. V and J are TRBV7-9 and TRBJ1-4; 7 nucleotides align to TRBD1. Germline V gene sequence: CDR1 SEHNR, CDR2 FQNEAQ (reference sequence). The CDR3 extends over 18 amino acids. Trimming took 5 bases from V and 0 from J; bases not matched to a gene: 12. CDR3 amino acids: CASSPQGGRQSTNEKLFF. The CDR3 coding sequence is TGTGCCAGCAGCCCCCAGGGGGGCAGGCAATCAACTAATGAAAAACTGTTTTTT.

Comments on this clonotype: This could be a read error, since a much larger clone is one nucleotide away. The CDR3 DNA sequence: TGTGCCAGCAGTTCCCCTCGGGACACCCTTAGCAATCAGCCCCAGCATTTT. The encoded protein is CASSSPRDTLSNQPQHF. The chain employs TRBV6-6 and TRBJ1-5, with a tentative D call TRBD1 (6 bases). The CDR3 contains 17 residues. Trimming took off 4 bases at V and 0 bases at J, with 16 bases between the two ends. Germline CDR1 MNHNY, CDR2 SVGAGI (reference sequence).

This clonotype showed up many times. Germline and junction disagree at one end, which may indicate a read error. The rearrangement links TRBV20-1 to TRBJ2-7; 12 bases line up with TRBD2. Per germline, CDR1 DFQATT and CDR2 SNEGSKA (reference sequence). The CDR3 is 16 residues long. The CDR3 spells CSARGTSGPSSYEQYF. Here the CDR3 DNA reads TGCAGTGCGAGAGGGACTAGCGGGCCTAGCTCCTACGAGCAGTACTTC.

With regard to this clonotype: Since a much larger clone is just one base distant, this may be a read error. Written as DNA, the CDR3 is TGTGCCTGGGGCCTGGGACAGGCCTACGAGCAGTACTTC. It yields the protein CAWGLGQAYEQYF. The chain uses TRBV30 and TRBJ2-7, with TRBD1 matching 8 bases. The V segment lost 5 bases and the J segment 2 bases; nucleotides outside the gene matches: 5. The length of the CDR3 is 13 residues. Germline CDR1 and CDR2: GTSNPN and SVGIG (reference sequence). The variable domain in full, with the rest retrieved from reference TRBV30 and TRBJ2-7, is SQTIHQWPATLVQPVGSPLSLECTVEGTSNPNLYWYRQAAGRGLQLLFYSVGIGQISSEVPQNLSASRPQDRQFILSSKKLLLSDSGFYLCAWGLGQAYEQYFGPGTRLTVT.

Regarding this clonotype: Given a much more abundant clone one base away, this may be a read error. The rearrangement joins TRBV5-1 to TRBJ2-1; unclear D gene. The CDR3 contains 13 residues. In germline, CDR1 is SGHRS, CDR2 YFSETQ. The CDR3 region has the DNA TGCGCCAGCAGCTTGGACCGAGGTAATGACCAGTTCTTC. Amino acid sequence: CASSLDRGNDQFF.

This clonotype was seen repeatedly, ten times or more. V usage is TRBV9 and J usage is TRBJ2-2; TRBD1 might be the D (6 bases). Germline CDR1 reads SGDLS; CDR2 reads YYNGEE. V lost 2 bases, J lost 3 bases, and 17 bases lay in between. This CDR3 spans 17 amino acids. CDR3: CASSVTQQGSDTGELFF. The CDR3 region has the DNA TGTGCCAGCAGCGTGACCCAACAGGGCTCGGACACCGGGGAGCTGTTTTTT.

The V and J genes are TRBV24-1 and TRBJ2-3; 7 bases are a match to TRBD1. Per the germline V gene, CDR1 is KGHDR and CDR2 is SFDVKD. The CDR3 contains 15 residues. Losses at the gene ends were 3 bases for V and 11 bases for J; bases not matched to a gene: 13. The CDR3 region is CATSDTRQGYNEQYF. The DNA of the CDR3 is TGTGCCACCAGTGATACCAGACAGGGTTACAATGAGCAGTATTTT.

This clonotype was detected many times. The chain uses TRBV15 and TRBJ2-7, with D perhaps matching TRBD2 (6 bases). The CDR3 totals 15 residues. Germline V lookup: CDR1 LNHNV, CDR2 YYDKDF (reference sequence). Trimming pared 5 bases from V and 2 bases from J, leaving 16 bases between. The CDR3 spells CATSARVGLTYEQYF. CDR3 DNA: TGTGCCACCAGCGCCCGGGTCGGACTAACCTACGAGCAGTACTTC. Full variable domain (outside the CDR3, taken from reference TRBV15 and TRBJ2-7): DAMVIQNPRYQVTQFGKPVTLSCSQTLNHNVMYWYQQKSSQAPKLLFHYYDKDFNNEADTPDNFQSRRPNTSFCFLDIRSPGLGDTAMYLCATSARVGLTYEQYFGPGTRLTVT.

V and J are TRBV19 and TRBJ1-4; D is uncertain. There are 15 residues in the CDR3. CDR1 and CDR2 from the germline V gene are LNHDA and SQIVND (reference sequence). Trimming removed 5 bases from V and 3 bases from J, with 13 bases in between. CDR3 nucleotide sequence: TGTGCCAGTAGTCACACAGCGGGATCTAATGAAAAACTGTTTTTT. Encoded protein: CASSHTAGSNEKLFF.

This clonotype was counted ten times or more. The chain has TRBV6-1 and TRBJ2-5; the D gene is possibly TRBD2 (5 bases). CDR1 and CDR2 (germline): MNHNS, SASEGT. The CDR3 runs to 12 residues. Trimming took off 6 bases at V and 5 bases at J, with 10 bases between the two ends. CDR3 region: CASSERRETQYF. The DNA of the CDR3 is TGTGCCAGCAGCGAACGGAGGGAGACCCAGTACTTC.

This clonotype was found a few times. The chain is built from TRBV7-2 and TRBJ2-7, with a possible D match to TRBD2 (6 bases). This CDR3 contains 12 residues. CDR1 SGHTA and CDR2 FQGNSA come from the germline V gene. V lost 1 base, J lost 9 bases, and 10 bases lay in between. The CDR3 DNA reads TGTGCCAGCAGCTTAGGTCTGGGGGGGCAGTACTTC. The encoded protein is CASSLGLGGQYF.

This clonotype was seen ten or more times. The rearrangement uses TRBV6-5 and TRBJ2-1; 8 bases agree with TRBD2. Germline lookup yields CDR1 MNHEY and CDR2 SVGAGI. V was clipped by 2 bases and J by 6 bases; unmatched bases: 6. CDR3 length equals 15 residues. The CDR3 region is CASSYTRLATNEQFF. CDR3 sequence (DNA): TGTGCCAGCAGTTACACCCGACTAGCGACCAATGAGCAGTTCTTC.

Here the CDR3 DNA reads TGTGCCAGCAGTCCCCTCGGGGCTGGAAACACCGGGGAGCTGTTTTTT. Encoded protein: CASSPLGAGNTGELFF. The rearrangement uses TRBV6-5 and TRBJ2-2, with D perhaps being TRBD1 or TRBD2 (5 bases each). Germline V gives CDR1 MNHEY, CDR2 SVGAGI. The germline V and J ends were trimmed by 5 bases and 2 bases, with 15 bases remaining between them. CDR3 length equals 16 residues.

Comments on this clonotype: The germline gene is not matched at one end of the junction; a read error may be the cause. This chain links TRBV7-2 with TRBJ1-2, with no clear D. This CDR3 region has 13 residues. Germline V gene data show CDR1 as SGHTA and CDR2 as FQGNSA. The chain's CDR3 is CASTPSSDYGYAF. In DNA form, the CDR3 reads TGTGCCAGCACCCCTTCGTCGGACTATGGCTACGCCTTC.

The chain employs TRBV12-3 or TRBV12-4 and TRBJ2-1; D is unclear. The CDR3 is made up of 10 amino acids. The V and J ends lost 6 bases and 11 bases respectively, with 8 bases between them. CDR3 sequence reads: CASSPVQQFF. CDR3 DNA: TGTGCCAGCAGCCCCGTGCAGCAGTTCTTC.

As for this clonotype: As the CDR3 is not closed by the conserved phenylalanine or tryptophan, this likely results from a read error. This rearrangement joins TRBV9 to TRBJ1-1; D is unclear. The germline gives CDR1 SGDLS, CDR2 YYNGEE. The CDR3 spans 15 residues. V was clipped by 0 bases and J by 4 bases, with 13 bases between them. The CDR3 nucleotides are TGTGCCAGCAGCGTAGAAGCAGTCTCGGGCACTGAAGCTTTCCTT. Translating it yields CASSVEAVSGTEAFL.

In this sample, this clonotype turned up many times. This rearrangement joins TRBV6-5 to TRBJ2-1; D perhaps matches TRBD2 (6 bases). V was trimmed by 5 bases and J by 4 bases, leaving 18 bases between them. This CDR3 contains 16 residues. Germline CDR1 and CDR2: MNHEY and SVGAGI. The chain's CDR3 is CASSNPGGDRYNEQFF. For the CDR3, the DNA is TGTGCCAGCAGTAACCCCGGCGGGGACCGATACAATGAGCAGTTCTTC.

This clonotype was counted at least ten times. V usage is TRBV7-3 and J usage is TRBJ2-1; D not certain. V lost 3 bases to trimming and J lost 9 bases, with 12 bases between them. The CDR3 length is 13 residues. Germline values: CDR1 SGHTA, CDR2 FQGTGA. The CDR3 coding sequence is TGTGCCAGCAGCTTTTTTCCCTGGAGTGAGCAGTTCTTC. It codes for CASSFFPWSEQFF.

This clonotype was observed a few times. CDR3 sequence reads: CATSTERATPQHF. CDR3 nucleotides: TGTGCCACCAGCACCGAACGGGCGACGCCCCAGCATTTT. V usage is TRBV15 and J usage is TRBJ1-5; D is unclear. This CDR3 is built from 13 residues. Germline V CDR1 and CDR2: LNHNV, YYDKDF (reference sequence). The V gene lost 4 bases and the J gene lost 9 bases, with 13 bases spanning the gap.

The sample holds many counts of this clonotype. The chain links TRBV30 to TRBJ2-5; 7 bases are shared with TRBD2. The CDR3 is 13 amino acids. Germline loops: CDR1 GTSNPN, CDR2 SVGIG (reference sequence). With V trimmed by 2 bases and J by 5 bases, 5 bases remained unmatched. The CDR3 sequence is CAWSSGGGETQYF. The CDR3 DNA reads as TGTGCCTGGAGTTCGGGGGGAGGGGAGACCCAGTACTTC.

This clonotype was recorded at least ten times. This chain connects TRBV2 to TRBJ1-4; D is undetermined. The germline gives CDR1 SNHLY, CDR2 FYNNEI. The CDR3 loop spans 13 amino acids. Trimming pared 3 bases from V and 7 bases from J, leaving 9 bases between. CDR3 amino acids: CASSDGLGEKLFF. In DNA form, the CDR3 reads TGTGCCAGCAGTGATGGGCTGGGTGAAAAACTGTTTTTT. The whole variable domain, remainder taken from reference TRBV2 and TRBJ1-4, is EPEVTQTPSHQVTQMGQEVILRCVPISNHLYFYWYRQILGQKVEFLVSFYNNEISEKSEIFDDQFSVERPDGSNFTLKIRSTKLEDSAMYFCASSDGLGEKLFFGSGTQLSVL.

This clonotype showed up many times. The rearrangement links TRBV19 to TRBJ1-3; TRBD1 is a possible D gene (6 bases). CDR1 and CDR2 from the germline V gene are LNHDA and SQIVND (reference sequence). CDR3 length: 15 residues. V was clipped by 3 bases and J by 3 bases, with 12 bases between them. Written as DNA, the CDR3 is TGTGCCAGTAGTATGGACGGACAGCATGGAAACACCATATATTTT. Translation: CASSMDGQHGNTIYF.

This chain joins TRBV6-1 and TRBJ1-5, with 9 positions matching TRBD1. The CDR3 is 13 amino acids. The V gene's germline CDR1 is MNHNS and CDR2 SASEGT. J gave up 9 bases and V 6 bases, and 6 bases lay outside the gene matches. CDR3 amino acids: CASSTGGPRPQHF. The DNA of the CDR3 is TGTGCCAGCAGCACAGGGGGCCCGAGGCCCCAGCATTTT.

This clonotype has a count of ten or more. This chain uses TRBV30 with TRBJ1-6, with a tentative D call TRBD1 (5 bases). CDR1 and CDR2 (germline): GTSNPN, SVGIG (reference sequence). This CDR3 comprises 13 residues. V lost 2 bases and J 8 bases, leaving 10 bases between the germline ends. In DNA, the CDR3 is TGTGCCTGGAGTTTCCAGGGAGATTCACCCCTCCACTTT. Its translation is CAWSFQGDSPLHF.